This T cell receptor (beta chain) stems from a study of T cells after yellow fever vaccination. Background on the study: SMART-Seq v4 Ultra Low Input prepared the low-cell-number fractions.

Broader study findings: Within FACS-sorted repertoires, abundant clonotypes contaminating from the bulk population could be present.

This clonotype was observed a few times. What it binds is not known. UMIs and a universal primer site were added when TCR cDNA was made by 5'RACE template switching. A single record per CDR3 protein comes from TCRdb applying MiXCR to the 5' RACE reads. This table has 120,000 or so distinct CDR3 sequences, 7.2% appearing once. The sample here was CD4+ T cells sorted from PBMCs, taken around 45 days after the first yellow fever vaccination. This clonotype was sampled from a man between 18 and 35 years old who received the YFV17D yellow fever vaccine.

CDR3 DNA sequence: TGTGCCATCAGTGAGAAGATACTAGAAGGCTACACCTTC. Its protein is CAISEKILEGYTF. The gene calls are TRBV10-3 and TRBJ1-2, with unresolved D. Per germline, CDR1 ENHRY and CDR2 SYGVKD. The CDR3 contains 13 residues. The V end was cut by 2 bases, the J end by 8 bases, with 12 bases between.